The source of this T cell receptor beta chain is a study of T cells in Graves' hyperthyroidism and ophthalmopathy. Amplification yielded TCR beta CDR3 regions, with RNA transcripts as the source. The primer set for the first-round RT-PCR of the TCR CDR3 was HTBI. A single record per CDR3 protein comes from TCRdb applying MiXCR to the multiplex PCR reads. The data hold roughly 840,000 distinct CDR3 sequences, with around 39% observed a single time. Overall study results and limits: Before onset, by a median of about six months, the model predicted ophthalmopathy. Expanded thyroid clonotypes (above 0.001) were mostly also found in blood.

After removal of 5 bases from V and 9 bases from J, the junction contained 9 bases not matched to a gene. The CDR3 extends over 14 amino acids. In germline, CDR1 is ENHRY, CDR2 SYGVKD. PBMCs stemmed from 10 ml fresh peripheral blood. Concerning this clonotype: No antigen is known for it. This may stem from a read error, because a much larger clone lies one nucleotide away.

The sample comprised blood. The V call is TRBV10-3, the J call TRBJ2-5, with TRBD2 matching 10 bases. The source of this sequence is a man between 18 and 35 years old with Graves' hyperthyroidism. The CDR3 loop reads CAISKAGGREAQYF. The CDR3 coding sequence is TGTGCCATCAGTAAAGCGGGGGGGCGCGAGGCCCAGTACTTC.